The 19 T cell receptor beta chains below come from one sample, sequenced in a study of vaccination and CD4 T cells after COVID-19. What these receptors recognize is not known. Stated treatment: approximately 9-day PBMC culture with coronavirus spike peptide pools or control peptides (ViraFEST assay). The unexposed donor's CD4+ T cells were collected before the COVID-19 pandemic (2011-2018). Cultured CD4+ T cell DNA underwent sequencing with the Oncomine TCR Beta short-read assay. TCRdb fed the PCR reads into MiXCR, producing one record per CDR3 protein. The profile covers several thousand distinct CDR3 sequences, with less than 75% appearing a single time and over 35% taken by the ten largest. The sequencing input was CD4+ T cells from blood, cultured in vitro. All receptors come from a human donor in good health.

This chain connects TRBV10-1 to TRBJ2-7, with D uncertain. V shed 2 bases and J shed 5 bases, with 16 bases lying between them. Germline CDR1 WNHNN, CDR2 SYGVQD (reference sequence). This CDR3 region has 15 residues. The DNA of the CDR3 is TGCGCCAGCAGTGAGAATGGCCCTGGGCCGGACGAGCAGTACTTC. It translates to CASSENGPGPDEQYF.

This chain joins TRBV5-4 and TRBJ1-1, with a possible D match to TRBD1 (5 bases). Between the trimmed V and J ends, which lost 4 bases and 4 bases, there was a span of 20 bases. From germline, CDR1 is SGHNT and CDR2 YYREEE (reference sequence). The CDR3 spans 16 residues. Written as DNA, the CDR3 is TGTGCCAGCAGCCTCGGTGGGGCGGGAAGTCGCACTGAAGCTTTCTTT. Residues: CASSLGGAGSRTEAFF.

The rearrangement links TRBV20-1 to TRBJ2-5, with TRBD2 matching 9 bases. The CDR3 extends over 17 amino acids. V lost 5 bases to trimming and J lost 5 bases; unmatched junction nucleotides: 18. The germline CDR1 and CDR2 sequences are DFQATT and SNEGSKA (reference sequence). The CDR3 DNA is TGCAGTGCTCCTCCGAGGGGCGGGGGGGCCTGGGCGGAGACCCAGTACTTC. This codes for CSAPPRGGGAWAETQYF.

The rearrangement joins TRBV7-2 to TRBJ2-3; the D is unclear. Germline V gene lookup returns CDR1 SGHTA and CDR2 FQGNSA. V was cut by 4 bases and J by 0 bases, with 11 bases left in between. This CDR3 spans 15 amino acids. Here the CDR3 DNA reads TGTGCCAGCAGCTATCGGCCGGCCAGCACAGATACGCAGTATTTT. Its protein is CASSYRPASTDTQYF.

V is TRBV7-6 and J is TRBJ1-1; weak D call: TRBD1 (6 bases). Trimming took 0 bases from V and 1 from J, leaving 15 bases between them. The CDR3 covers 17 residues. Germline lookup yields CDR1 SGHVS and CDR2 FNYEAQ. Here the CDR3 DNA reads TGTGCCAGCAGCTTAGCTCGGGGGCGCCGGGGGAACACTGAAGCTTTCTTT. This translates into CASSLARGRRGNTEAFF.

The rearrangement uses TRBV20-1 and TRBJ1-2; possibly TRBD1 for D (5 bases). CDR1 is DFQATT and CDR2 is SNEGSKA in the germline V gene (reference sequence). V dropped 5 bases and J dropped 4 bases, with 14 bases sitting between them. This CDR3 contains 13 residues. The CDR3 coding sequence is TGCAGTGCTCTCGGGACCTCGGGCTATGGCTACACCTTC. This sequence encodes CSALGTSGYGYTF.

The chain recombines TRBV7-9 with TRBJ2-5; D gene uncertain. This CDR3 is built from 12 residues. CDR1 is SEHNR and CDR2 is FQNEAQ in the germline V gene (reference sequence). Trimming removed 5 bases from V and 1 base from J, with 5 bases in between. CDR3 sequence (DNA): TGTGCCAGCAGCCGATTCCAAGAGACCCAGTACTTC. Its translation is CASSRFQETQYF.

The gene calls are TRBV20-1 and TRBJ2-6, with D perhaps TRBD1 or TRBD2 (5 bases each). V lost 3 bases and J 4 bases, leaving 16 bases between the germline ends. This CDR3 is built from 16 residues. Looked up from germline, CDR1 is DFQATT and CDR2 is SNEGSKA (reference sequence). The CDR3 region has the DNA TGCAGTGCTAGCGCCGGGGCAGGGTCCGGGGCCAACGTCCTGACTTTC. Residues: CSASAGAGSGANVLTF.

CDR3 nucleotides: TGTGCCAGCAGCTTGTTTGGAGAGACCCAGTACTTC. As protein: CASSLFGETQYF. The genes are TRBV5-4 and TRBJ2-5; D not resolved. This CDR3 has 12 residues. Germline V gene lookup returns CDR1 SGHNT and CDR2 YYREEE (reference sequence). Trimming took off 1 base at V and 4 bases at J, with 5 bases between the two ends.

The genes are TRBV7-9 and TRBJ1-6; 7 nucleotides line up with TRBD1. The CDR3 extends over 16 amino acids. V lost 7 bases and J lost 0; bases outside the gene matches: 6. CDR1 is SEHNR and CDR2 is FQNEAQ in the germline V gene (reference sequence). In DNA, the CDR3 is TGTGCCAGCACCCAACAGGGGCCCTCCTATAATTCACCCCTCCACTTT. This sequence encodes CASTQQGPSYNSPLHF.

The V and J genes are TRBV27 and TRBJ1-2; perhaps TRBD1 as D (6 bases). The ends were cut back, 1 base at V and 3 bases at J, with 21 bases in the middle. Germline V lookup: CDR1 MNHEY, CDR2 SMNVEV (reference sequence). The CDR3 covers 18 residues. CDR3 sequence: CASSLFNPPARGDYGYTF. The CDR3 DNA reads as TGTGCCAGCAGTTTATTCAACCCTCCTGCCAGGGGCGACTATGGCTACACCTTC.

This chain uses TRBV7-2 with TRBJ2-7, with D unresolved. The CDR3 spans 15 residues. With 1 base removed from V and 4 bases from J, the gap between germline ends came to 14 bases. CDR1 and CDR2 (germline): SGHTA, FQGNSA. This CDR3 is CASSLVPESSYEQYF. As DNA, the CDR3 is TGTGCCAGCAGCTTAGTTCCGGAGTCGTCTTACGAGCAGTACTTC.

By proportion, this clonotype is large (0.1 to 1%). The V and J genes are TRBV14 and TRBJ2-7; possible D gene TRBD1, 6 bases. Deletions cut 1 base from V and 6 bases from J, with 13 bases between. The CDR3 is made up of 14 amino acids. Germline V gives CDR1 SGHDN, CDR2 FVKESK. In DNA form, the CDR3 reads TGTGCCAGCAGCCAAGTGATAGGGGGTAGCGAGCAGTACTTC. It yields the protein CASSQVIGGSEQYF.

J is TRBJ2-7 and V is TRBV12-3 or TRBV12-4, with D tentatively TRBD1 (6 bases). CDR3 length: 16 residues. The ends were cut back, 5 bases at V and 1 base at J, with 18 bases in the middle. CDR3 protein: CASSGPGTDRSYEQYF. DNA of the CDR3: TGTGCCAGCAGTGGTCCGGGAACGGACAGATCCTACGAGCAGTACTTC.

The gene calls are TRBV7-2 and TRBJ1-3; tentative D call: TRBD1 (6 bases). In germline, CDR1 is SGHTA, CDR2 FQGNSA. With 4 bases removed from V and 3 bases from J, the gap between germline ends came to 16 bases. The CDR3 totals 16 residues. The CDR3 coding sequence is TGTGCCAGCAGCTCGAATCGGGGGGCTAATGGAAACACCATATATTTT. Translated: CASSSNRGANGNTIYF.

This clonotype came up a few times. The chain combines TRBV7-2 with TRBJ1-5, with D possibly matching TRBD1 (6 bases). The V gene's germline CDR1 is SGHTA and CDR2 FQGNSA. Trimming pared 5 bases from V and 1 base from J, leaving 12 bases between. CDR3 size: 15 residues. CDR3 DNA: TGTGCCAGCAGCCTATACGGGACAAGCAATCAGCCCCAGCATTTT. This translates into CASSLYGTSNQPQHF.

Here the CDR3 reads CSAREAGRGYTF. The CDR3 nucleotides are TGCAGTGCTAGAGAAGCGGGGCGCGGCTACACCTTC. The genes are TRBV20-1 and TRBJ1-2, with D maybe TRBD1 (5 bases). The germline V gene has CDR1 DFQATT and CDR2 SNEGSKA (reference sequence). The CDR3 has 12 amino acids. V was shortened by 0 bases and J by 8 bases, with 10 bases between the two germline ends.

The CDR3, as DNA: TGTGCCAGCAGCACGAGGGACGGCTACGAGCAGTACTTC. Translating it yields CASSTRDGYEQYF. J is TRBJ2-7 and V is TRBV7-9; TRBD1 or TRBD2 may be the D gene (5 bases each). Trimming took off 5 bases at V and 3 bases at J, with 11 bases between the two ends. Germline V gene lookup returns CDR1 SEHNR and CDR2 FQNEAQ (reference sequence). The CDR3 runs to 13 residues.

The rearrangement joins TRBV6-1 to TRBJ1-5; D uncertain. The CDR3 is 18 amino acids. Trimming shortened V by 5 bases and J by 4 bases, and 24 bases separated the two germline ends. Germline CDR1 reads MNHNS; CDR2 reads SASEGT. The CDR3: CASSPLLPGHRGNQPQHF. CDR3 nucleotides: TGTGCCAGCAGTCCCCTTCTCCCCGGGCACCGGGGTAATCAGCCCCAGCATTTT.